This T cell receptor beta chain came from a study of HIV-infected patients and healthy controls. About 540 ng RNA was reverse transcribed with alpha and beta constant-region primers. Separate chain-specific third strand synthesis with multiplexing indices produced the alpha and beta libraries. In TCRdb, the 5' RACE reads were re-called with MiXCR into one record per CDR3 protein. The repertoire holds roughly 7,500 distinct CDR3 sequences, with roughly 6.3% as singletons. Antiretroviral therapy had run roughly three months, about 14 weeks, before follow-up blood collection. No cell fractionation was done, so the repertoire covers all unsorted peripheral blood T cells. General observations from the study: Untreated HIV+ repertoires had roughly threefold fewer distinct CDR3s and lower Shannon diversity than healthy controls.

CDR1 is KGHDR, CDR2 SFDVKD, per germline. CDR3 length: 15 amino acids. The V segment lost 7 bases and the J segment 2 bases; nucleotides outside the gene matches: 8. Points on this clonotype: Its target is unknown. This beta chain is an off-target read within a library intended for alpha chains, so its frequency means little.

V usage is TRBV24-1 and J usage is TRBJ2-7; TRBD1 aligns across 9 bases. The material sequenced was blood, taken during antiretroviral therapy. The origin of this receptor is an adult with HIV infection. The CDR3 spells CATSSRDRAAYEQYF. In nucleotides, the CDR3 is TGTGCCACCAGCAGCCGGGACAGGGCGGCCTACGAGCAGTACTTC.